The 18 T cell receptor beta chains below all came from one sample that was sequenced in a study of T cell responses to AZD1222 COVID-19 vaccine. The repertoire was sequenced with immunoSEQ multiplex PCR; TCRdb's copy has only in-frame clones and lacks some. This table holds 150,000 to 200,000 clones, more than 90% found once. The source was peripheral blood, collected on day 0 of AZD1222 vaccination. The receptors come from an adult in good health.

This clone was seen more than once but under ten times. J is TRBJ2-3 and V is TRBV30, with D unresolved. From germline, CDR1 is GTSNPN and CDR2 SVGIG (reference sequence). Trimming removed 3 bases at V and 0 bases at J, with 16 bases between. The CDR3 is 16 residues long. The CDR3 loop is CAWSLGGAVSTDTQYF. The CDR3 bases are TGTGCCTGGAGCCTAGGTGGTGCTGTAAGCACAGATACGCAGTATTTT.

V and J are TRBV9 and TRBJ1-6, with a tentative D call TRBD1 (5 bases). The CDR3 covers 16 residues. Germline V CDR1 and CDR2: SGDLS, YYNGEE. V dropped 5 bases and J dropped 8 bases, with 20 bases sitting between them. As DNA, the CDR3 is TGTGCCAGCAGTCCCCGGGACGCCATATCCTATTCACCCCTCCACTTT. As protein: CASSPRDAISYSPLHF.

This chain connects TRBV6-1 to TRBJ2-1; D is uncertain. V was cut by 3 bases and J by 6 bases, with 6 bases left in between. Germline CDR1 and CDR2: MNHNS and SASEGT. The CDR3 runs to 12 residues. CDR3 sequence: CASSEVGNEQFF. The CDR3, as DNA: TGTGCCAGCAGTGAGGTGGGCAATGAGCAGTTCTTC.

The chain recombines TRBV27 with TRBJ2-1, with TRBD2 matching over 10 bases. Trimming took 5 bases from V and 7 from J; bases not matched to a gene: 2. There are 13 residues in the CDR3. Germline lookup yields CDR1 MNHEY and CDR2 SMNVEV (reference sequence). The CDR3 region is CASSSGRGNEQFF. The CDR3 coding sequence is TGTGCCAGCAGTAGCGGGAGGGGGAATGAGCAGTTCTTC.

The genes are TRBV30 and TRBJ1-2, with D hard to call. The ends were cut back, 0 bases at V and 5 bases at J, with 16 bases in the middle. Germline lookup yields CDR1 GTSNPN and CDR2 SVGIG (reference sequence). This CDR3 has 15 residues. The CDR3 sequence is CAWSVTSRVTYGYTF. The CDR3 DNA follows: TGTGCCTGGAGTGTAACAAGTAGAGTAACATATGGCTACACCTTC.

In this sample, this clone turned up once. The V gene is TRBV2, the J gene TRBJ1-2; possibly TRBD1 for D (6 bases). Germline assignment: CDR1 SNHLY and CDR2 FYNNEI. V was trimmed by 6 bases and J by 4 bases, leaving 18 bases between them. The CDR3 covers 15 residues. This CDR3 is CASRSIRGPVYGYTF. The CDR3 coding sequence is TGTGCCAGCAGATCCATCAGGGGCCCCGTCTATGGCTACACCTTC.

The genes are TRBV7-9 and TRBJ1-1; tentative D call: TRBD1 (5 bases). Germline V gives CDR1 SEHNR, CDR2 FQNEAQ (reference sequence). The CDR3 is 14 amino acids. The V and J ends lost 3 bases and 3 bases respectively, with 11 bases between them. CDR3 DNA: TGTGCCAGCAGCTTGACTCCAGGGCACACTGAAGCTTTCTTT. Translating gives CASSLTPGHTEAFF.

The V call is TRBV29-1, the J call TRBJ1-1; D remains unclear. V shed 3 bases and J shed 0 bases, with 5 bases lying between them. CDR1 is SQVTM, CDR2 ANQGSEA, per germline. The CDR3 is made up of 12 amino acids. The CDR3 reads CSVDFLNTEAFF. The CDR3 DNA reads as TGCAGCGTTGACTTCTTGAACACTGAAGCTTTCTTT. Full variable domain (remainder filled in from reference TRBV29-1 and TRBJ1-1): SAVISQKPSRDICQRGTSLTIQCQVDSQVTMMFWYRQQPGQSLTLIATANQGSEATYESGFVIDKFPISRPNLTFSTLTVSNMSPEDSSIYLCSVDFLNTEAFFGQGTRLTVV.

The chain carries TRBV5-4 and TRBJ1-6; D remains ambiguous. Trimming removed 2 bases from V and 3 bases from J, with 6 bases in between. The CDR3 is 14 amino acids. Germline V lookup: CDR1 SGHNT, CDR2 YYREEE (reference sequence). The CDR3 region has the DNA TGTGCCAGCAGCTTCGGGAACTATAATTCACCCCTCCACTTT. The encoded protein is CASSFGNYNSPLHF.

The V and J genes are TRBV7-6 and TRBJ2-7; TRBD1 matches at 7 bases. V lost 5 bases, J lost 5 bases, and 9 bases stayed unmatched. The CDR3 is 14 amino acids. Germline-derived CDR1 and CDR2 are SGHVS and FNYEAQ. CDR3 in DNA: TGTGCCAGCAGCCACCGACAGGGTAGCCACGAGCAGTACTTC. Translated: CASSHRQGSHEQYF. Drawing the rest from reference TRBV7-6 and TRBJ2-7, the complete variable domain is GAGVSQSPRYKVTKRGQDVALRCDPISGHVSLYWYRQALGQGPEFLTYFNYEAQQDKSGLPNDRFSAERPEGSISTLTIQRTEQRDSAMYRCASSHRQGSHEQYFGPGTRLTVT.

The J gene is TRBJ2-7, the V gene TRBV5-4; TRBD2 might be the D (6 bases). V was clipped by 4 bases and J by 8 bases, with 22 bases between them. The CDR3 totals 15 residues. The germline gives CDR1 SGHNT, CDR2 YYREEE (reference sequence). The CDR3 here is CASSHTGDQGDKQYF. CDR3 DNA sequence: TGTGCCAGCAGCCACACGGGGGACCAAGGGGATAAGCAGTACTTC. Full variable domain (rest looked up from reference TRBV5-4 and TRBJ2-7): ETGVTQSPTHLIKTRGQQVTLRCSSQSGHNTVSWYQQALGQGPQFIFQYYREEENGRGNFPPRFSGLQFPNYSSELNVNALELDDSALYLCASSHTGDQGDKQYFGPGTRLTVT.

This chain joins TRBV5-6 and TRBJ2-1, with D perhaps TRBD1 or TRBD2 (5 bases each). V lost 2 bases and J lost 8, with 17 bases in between. Germline CDR1 is SGHDT and CDR2 is YYEEEE. The CDR3 is 15 amino acids. The CDR3, as DNA: TGTGCCAGCAGCTTATTGCGGGTGGGGGTAGATGAGCAGTTCTTC. This encodes CASSLLRVGVDEQFF.

The chain couples TRBV5-5 to TRBJ1-4; perhaps TRBD1 as D (6 bases). CDR1 is SGHKS and CDR2 is YYEKEE in the germline V gene (reference sequence). V gave up 2 bases and J gave up 8 bases, with 19 bases separating them. The CDR3 loop spans 16 amino acids. CDR3 sequence: CASSFGTGKPGEKLFF. CDR3 DNA sequence: TGTGCCAGCAGCTTCGGAACAGGGAAACCTGGGGAAAAACTGTTTTTT. Full variable domain (missing parts from reference TRBV5-5 and TRBJ1-4): DAGVTQSPTHLIKTRGQQVTLRCSPISGHKSVSWYQQVLGQGPQFIFQYYEKEERGRGNFPDRFSARQFPNYSSELNVNALLLGDSALYLCASSFGTGKPGEKLFFGSGTQLSVL.

The chain is built from TRBV5-1 and TRBJ1-2; D uncertain. V was pared by 3 bases and J by 7 bases, with 4 bases between. CDR3 length equals 10 residues. Germline-derived CDR1 and CDR2 are SGHRS and YFSETQ. CDR3 sequence reads: CASSSVGYTF. The CDR3 region has the DNA TGCGCCAGCAGCTCGGTTGGCTACACCTTC. Full variable domain (remainder filled in from reference TRBV5-1 and TRBJ1-2): KAGVTQTPRYLIKTRGQQVTLSCSPISGHRSVSWYQQTPGQGLQFLFEYFSETQRNKGNFPGRFSGRQFSNSRSEMNVSTLELGDSALYLCASSSVGYTFGSGTRLTVV.

The gene calls are TRBV12-5 and TRBJ1-1, with 9 bases lining up with TRBD1. Per germline, CDR1 LGHNT and CDR2 FRNRAP. J lost 5 bases, V lost 2 bases, and 9 bases had no gene match. The CDR3 is 16 amino acids. The CDR3 nucleotides read TGTGCTAGTGGTTTGTTCCGGGACAGGGTGGGGACTGAAGCTTTCTTT. This gives the protein CASGLFRDRVGTEAFF.

The gene calls are TRBV18 and TRBJ1-1; possibly TRBD1 for D (5 bases). The germline gives CDR1 KGHSH, CDR2 LQKENI. The germline V and J ends were trimmed by 3 bases and 1 base, with 9 bases remaining between them. The CDR3 is 14 residues long. In DNA, the CDR3 is TGTGCCAGCTCACCCCCGGGGGAGAACACTGAAGCTTTCTTT. Amino acid sequence: CASSPPGENTEAFF.

The table lists this clone with a count of one. This chain connects TRBV27 to TRBJ1-1; a possible D gene is TRBD1 (5 bases). Trimming took off 2 bases at V and 3 bases at J, with 13 bases between the two ends. The CDR3 runs 15 residues. Germline CDR1 and CDR2: MNHEY and SMNVEV (reference sequence). CDR3 residues: CASSLGRARDTEAFF. The CDR3 DNA reads as TGTGCCAGCAGTTTAGGCAGGGCCCGAGACACTGAAGCTTTCTTT.

The chain is built from TRBV19 and TRBJ2-3; 10 bases line up with TRBD2. V lost 5 bases, J lost 4 bases, and 9 bases stayed unmatched. This CDR3 is built from 16 residues. CDR1 is LNHDA and CDR2 is SQIVND in the germline V gene (reference sequence). This chain's CDR3 is CASSSGLAGAADTQYF. CDR3 in DNA: TGTGCCAGTAGTTCCGGGCTAGCGGGAGCCGCAGATACGCAGTATTTT.